Presented here are 2 T cell receptor beta chains from one specimen sequenced in a study of shared clonotypes between healthy human individuals. The repertoire was sequenced with immunoSEQ multiplex PCR; TCRdb's copy has only in-frame clones and lacks some. Among under 850,000 clones listed, approximately 92% were seen once. The naive CD8 fraction comprised CD45RO-negative cells positively selected for CCR7 and excluded terminally differentiated effector memory CD45RA+ cells. Sequenced material: naive CD8+ T cells sorted from blood. These receptors originate from a man aged 25 to 40 in good health.

The chain is built from TRBV9 and TRBJ2-1; 8 bases are shared with TRBD2. With 3 bases clipped from V and 8 bases from J, the junction kept 13 bases outside the gene matches. The CDR3 has 16 residues. Germline lookup yields CDR1 SGDLS and CDR2 YYNGEE. This chain's CDR3 is CASSGREGASLYEQFF. DNA of the CDR3: TGTGCCAGCAGCGGTCGGGAGGGCGCTTCATTATATGAGCAGTTCTTC.

The count of this clone is one. This CDR3 is also generated by other DNA sequences in the sample. The chain combines TRBV27 with TRBJ2-7; D is ambiguous. With 4 bases removed from V and 1 base from J, the gap between germline ends came to 5 bases. Germline CDR1 and CDR2: MNHEY and SMNVEV (reference sequence). CDR3 length: 12 amino acids. The CDR3 is CASSSLSYEQYF. The CDR3 DNA is TGTGCCAGCAGTTCTCTGTCCTACGAGCAGTACTTC.